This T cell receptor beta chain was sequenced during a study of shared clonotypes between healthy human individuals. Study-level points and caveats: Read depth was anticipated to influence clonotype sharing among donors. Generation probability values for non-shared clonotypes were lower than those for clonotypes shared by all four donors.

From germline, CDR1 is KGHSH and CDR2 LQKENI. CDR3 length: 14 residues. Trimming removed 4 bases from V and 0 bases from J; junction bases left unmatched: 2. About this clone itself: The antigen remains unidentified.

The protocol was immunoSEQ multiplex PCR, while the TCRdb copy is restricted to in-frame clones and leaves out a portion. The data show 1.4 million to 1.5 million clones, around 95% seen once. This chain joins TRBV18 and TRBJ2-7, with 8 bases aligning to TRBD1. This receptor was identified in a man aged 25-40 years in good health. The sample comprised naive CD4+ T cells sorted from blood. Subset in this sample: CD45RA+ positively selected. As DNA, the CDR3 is TGTGCCAGCTCACATACAGGGGGCTCCTACGAGCAGTACTTC. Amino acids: CASSHTGGSYEQYF.